These T cell receptor beta chains were read from a single sample in a study of blood T cell repertoires in COVID-19. The data were produced by immunoSEQ multiplex PCR, yet TCRdb's version contains in-frame clones alone and is incomplete. The sample has about 130,000 clones; about four fifths are singletons. The sample comprised peripheral blood. The receptors derive from a woman over 75 with acute or convalescent COVID-19. Each CDR3 is given without its conserved first and last residue.

CDR3	V	J
ASGNDRAGNTIY	TRBV2	TRBJ1-3
ASNPMVQSGNTIY	TRBV2	TRBJ1-3
ASGPGRGPREKLF	TRBV12-5	TRBJ1-4
ASSVLIFPGADTEAF	TRBV19	TRBJ1-1
ASRRNLQGSEQF	TRBV5-1	TRBJ2-1
AISDENPGANVLT	TRBV10-3	TRBJ2-6
SASQGNTIY	TRBV20-1	TRBJ1-3
ASSFSGQSGGELF	TRBV7-2	TRBJ2-2
ASSSSGENIQY	TRBV7-8	TRBJ2-4
ASSQVRGTSNQPQH	TRBV4-1	TRBJ1-5
ASSRGQWAPF	TRBV19	TRBJ2-1